This entry lists 22 T cell receptor beta chains sequenced from one sample in a study of blood T cell repertoires in COVID-19. Profiled with immunoSEQ multiplex PCR; TCRdb holds only in-frame clones, not every one. Of some 210,000 clones listed, about nine tenths are singletons. What was sequenced was PBMCs or T cells enriched from blood (not recorded which). These receptors all come from a man between 18 and 35 years old with acute COVID-19.

The J gene is TRBJ1-4, the V gene TRBV27, with 10 bases aligning to TRBD1. V was clipped by 5 bases and J by 8 bases; unmatched bases: 8. The length of the CDR3 is 15 residues. Germline V gene data show CDR1 as MNHEY and CDR2 as SMNVEV (reference sequence). The CDR3 DNA reads as TGTGCCAGCAGTACCAGACAGGGGGCAGTAGAAAAACTGTTTTTT. It translates to CASSTRQGAVEKLFF.

As for this clone: Other DNA sequences in the sample encode the same CDR3. The CDR3 is CASSYLAPNSYEQYF. The CDR3 coding sequence is TGTGCCAGCAGTTACCTAGCGCCCAACTCCTACGAGCAGTACTTC. V gene TRBV6-2 or TRBV6-3 combines with J gene TRBJ2-7; a possible D gene is TRBD2 (6 bases). V was pared by 2 bases and J by 0 bases, with 11 bases between. The CDR3 contains 15 residues. The germline V gene encodes CDR1 MNHEY and CDR2 SVGEGT.

V is TRBV5-4 and J is TRBJ2-3, with 14 bases fitting TRBD2. The CDR3 spans 16 residues. V trimming: 9 bases; J trimming: 4 bases; junction bases outside the gene matches: 10. Germline CDR1 and CDR2: SGHNT and YYREEE (reference sequence). CDR3 residues: CATAGLAGVQPDTQYF. The CDR3 DNA reads TGTGCCACCGCGGGACTAGCGGGAGTTCAGCCAGATACGCAGTATTTT.

This clone was recorded once. The chain combines TRBV7-6 with TRBJ1-1, with a weak D call TRBD1 (6 bases). Germline loops: CDR1 SGHVS, CDR2 FNYEAQ. This CDR3 contains 15 residues. V shed 1 base and J shed 4 bases, with 13 bases lying between them. Here the CDR3 DNA reads TGTGCCAGCAGCTTAGAGGGACACGAGAGCACTGAAGCTTTCTTT. Its protein product is CASSLEGHESTEAFF.

The sample holds one count of this clone. This chain connects TRBV3-1 (or the pseudogene TRBV3-2) to TRBJ2-1, with 8 bases identical to TRBD2. The germline gives CDR1 LGHDT, CDR2 YNNKEL (reference sequence). V gave up 0 bases and J gave up 9 bases; unmatched junction bases: 10. The CDR3 has 16 amino acids. In nucleotides, the CDR3 is TGTGCCAGCAGCCAAGATCACAGCGGGAGAGGCGGTGAGCAGTTCTTC. Translating it yields CASSQDHSGRGGEQFF.

The chain combines TRBV27 with TRBJ2-7, with 11 bases identical to TRBD1. This CDR3 has 15 residues. The J segment lost 4 bases and the V segment lost 5 bases, leaving 7 bases of the junction unmatched. Germline V lookup: CDR1 MNHEY, CDR2 SMNVEV (reference sequence). The CDR3 bases are TGTGCCAGCAGTCCAAACCGGGACAGGGGGTACGAGCAGTACTTC. Translating gives CASSPNRDRGYEQYF.

The chain has TRBV2 and TRBJ2-1; 8 bases fit TRBD1. The CDR3 contains 11 residues. Germline CDR1 SNHLY, CDR2 FYNNEI. V was pared by 8 bases and J by 9 bases, with 3 bases of the junction left unmatched. CDR3 DNA: TGTGCCAGCCACCAGGGGGCTGAGCAGTTCTTC. Encoded protein: CASHQGAEQFF.

J is TRBJ2-7 and V is TRBV5-1, with a weak D call TRBD1 (8 bases). CDR3 length: 15 amino acids. Germline CDR1 SGHRS, CDR2 YFSETQ. Trimming cost V 7 bases and J 2 bases, with 19 bases left between them. CDR3 sequence reads: CASAWEGTGTYEQYF. The CDR3 nucleotides read TGCGCCAGCGCTTGGGAGGGGACAGGAACCTACGAGCAGTACTTC. Variable domain in full (rest from reference TRBV5-1 and TRBJ2-7): KAGVTQTPRYLIKTRGQQVTLSCSPISGHRSVSWYQQTPGQGLQFLFEYFSETQRNKGNFPGRFSGRQFSNSRSEMNVSTLELGDSALYLCASAWEGTGTYEQYFGPGTRLTVT.

The rearrangement joins TRBV28 to TRBJ2-7; 7 bases are a match to TRBD1. This CDR3 is 12 amino acids long. Germline CDR1 MDHEN, CDR2 SYDVKM. Losses at the gene ends were 6 bases for V and 1 base for J; bases not matched to a gene: 0. The CDR3 reads CASRGQSYEQYF. Written as DNA, the CDR3 is TGTGCCAGCAGGGGACAGTCCTACGAGCAGTACTTC.

The genes are TRBV7-9 and TRBJ2-1; weak D call: TRBD1 (6 bases). Per germline, CDR1 SEHNR and CDR2 FQNEAQ (reference sequence). V gave up 5 bases and J gave up 5 bases, with 13 bases separating them. This CDR3 contains 14 residues. In DNA form, the CDR3 reads TGTGCCAGCAGCCCTCGGGACACCGACAATGAGCAGTTCTTC. Its protein product is CASSPRDTDNEQFF.

The rearrangement uses TRBV19 and TRBJ2-3; 10 nucleotides match TRBD2. CDR1 and CDR2 (germline): LNHDA, SQIVND (reference sequence). CDR3 length: 14 amino acids. Trimming cost V 10 bases and J 0 bases; bases outside gene matches: 4. This CDR3 is CATKTSGSTDTQYF. For the CDR3, the DNA is TGTGCCACCAAGACTAGCGGGAGCACAGATACGCAGTATTTT.

J is TRBJ2-1 and V is TRBV30; TRBD2 is a possible D gene (7 bases). The CDR3 is made up of 16 amino acids. Trimming took off 1 base at V and 4 bases at J, with 17 bases between the two ends. In germline, CDR1 is GTSNPN, CDR2 SVGIG (reference sequence). The CDR3 protein is CAWSGIGGRGYNEQFF. For the CDR3, the DNA is TGTGCCTGGAGTGGGATCGGAGGGAGGGGGTACAATGAGCAGTTCTTC.

This chain connects TRBV25-1 to TRBJ2-2, with D perhaps matching TRBD1 (5 bases). The germline V gene has CDR1 MGHDK and CDR2 SYGVNS. With 5 bases removed from V and 0 bases from J, the gap between germline ends came to 16 bases. This CDR3 has 17 amino acids. CDR3 protein: CASSRGPKRTNTGELFF. The CDR3 bases are TGTGCCAGCAGTAGGGGCCCCAAAAGAACGAACACCGGGGAGCTGTTTTTT. The variable domain in full, with the rest retrieved from reference TRBV25-1 and TRBJ2-2, is EADIYQTPRYLVIGTGKKITLECSQTMGHDKMYWYQQDPGMELHLIHYSYGVNSTEKGDLSSESTVSRIRTEHFPLTLESARPSHTSQYLCASSRGPKRTNTGELFFGEGSRLTVL.

V and J are TRBV5-6 and TRBJ1-2; D is perhaps TRBD1 (6 bases). Germline V gene data show CDR1 as SGHDT and CDR2 as YYEEEE. The CDR3 extends over 14 amino acids. V lost 0 bases, J lost 5 bases, and 11 bases lay in between. CDR3 sequence reads: CASSLGGQTYGYTF. CDR3 coding DNA: TGTGCCAGCAGCTTGGGGGGGCAGACGTATGGCTACACCTTC.

This chain joins TRBV7-5 and TRBJ1-6; TRBD1, as called in the table, went unchecked against the DNA. TRBV7-5 is shown as a pseudogene. There are 17 residues in the CDR3. In nucleotides, the CDR3 is TGTGCCAGAAGCAACAGCCCAAGGACAGGGGGAGATTCACCCCTCCACTTT. Its translation: CARSNSPRTGGDSPLHF.

The CDR3 reads CASSLAVLGTGDQPQHF. CDR3 DNA sequence: TGTGCCAGCAGTTTAGCTGTTCTTGGGACAGGGGATCAGCCCCAGCATTTT. This sequence joins TRBV28 and TRBJ1-5, with 10 nucleotides matching TRBD1. Germline V gives CDR1 MDHEN, CDR2 SYDVKM. This CDR3 comprises 17 residues. Trimming removed 2 bases from V and 5 bases from J; junction bases left unmatched: 9. Full variable domain (missing parts from reference TRBV28 and TRBJ1-5): DVKVTQSSRYLVKRTGEKVFLECVQDMDHENMFWYRQDPGLGLRLIYFSYDVKMKEKGDIPEGYSVSREKKERFSLILESASTNQTSMYLCASSLAVLGTGDQPQHFGDGTRLSIL.

This sequence joins TRBV7-9 and TRBJ2-1; 12 bases are shared with TRBD2. CDR1 is SEHNR and CDR2 is FQNEAQ in the germline V gene (reference sequence). This CDR3 is 19 amino acids long. Losses at the gene ends were 5 bases for V and 5 bases for J; bases not matched to a gene: 16. The DNA of the CDR3 is TGTGCCAGCAGCCCAGGGGGCCTAGCGGGAGGGCCGAAACACAATGAGCAGTTCTTC. This gives the protein CASSPGGLAGGPKHNEQFF.

The count of this clone is one. The chain couples TRBV7-9 to TRBJ1-4, with TRBD1 identical over 9 bases. Per germline, CDR1 SEHNR and CDR2 FQNEAQ (reference sequence). This CDR3 contains 12 residues. V lost 11 bases to trimming and J lost 8 bases; unmatched junction nucleotides: 6. The CDR3 bases are TGTGCCTCCGGACAGGGGACAGAAAAACTGTTTTTT. Encoded protein: CASGQGTEKLFF.

The chain has TRBV2 and TRBJ2-1, with TRBD2 matching over 7 bases. The J segment lost 7 bases and the V segment lost 9 bases, leaving 15 bases of the junction unmatched. The germline CDR1 and CDR2 sequences are SNHLY and FYNNEI. The length of the CDR3 is 15 residues. CDR3 nucleotide sequence: TGTGCCAGTCCCAAATCTGCGGGAGTTATGAATGAGCAGTTCTTC. Translation: CASPKSAGVMNEQFF. The entire variable domain, with the rest obtained from reference TRBV2 and TRBJ2-1, is as follows: EPEVTQTPSHQVTQMGQEVILRCVPISNHLYFYWYRQILGQKVEFLVSFYNNEISEKSEIFDDQFSVERPDGSNFTLKIRSTKLEDSAMYFCASPKSAGVMNEQFFGPGTRLTVL.

The J gene is TRBJ2-1, the V gene TRBV24-1, with TRBD1 identical over 8 bases. The CDR3 is 15 residues long. Germline assignment: CDR1 KGHDR and CDR2 SFDVKD. V was pared by 7 bases and J by 2 bases, with 6 bases of the junction left unmatched. CDR3 bases: TGTGCCACCAGCCCCGGGGACAGGACCTACAATGAGCAGTTCTTC. It encodes CATSPGDRTYNEQFF.

This clone appeared a few times. V gene TRBV4-2 combines with J gene TRBJ2-7; a possible D gene is TRBD2 (6 bases). Germline-derived CDR1 and CDR2 are LGHNA and YNFKEQ. The CDR3 has 14 residues. V was clipped by 1 base and J by 4 bases, with 11 bases between them. CDR3 amino acids: CASSQGAGRYEQYF. In nucleotides, the CDR3 is TGTGCCAGCAGCCAAGGGGCGGGAAGGTACGAGCAGTACTTC.

This rearrangement joins TRBV7-2 to TRBJ2-3, with TRBD2 matching over 12 bases. The CDR3 runs to 16 residues. The V gene end was trimmed by 5 bases and the J gene end by 2 bases; junction bases not matched to a gene: 5. Per germline, CDR1 SGHTA and CDR2 FQGNSA. This CDR3 reads CASSEASGRATDTQYF. The DNA of the CDR3 is TGTGCCAGCAGCGAGGCTAGCGGGAGGGCCACAGATACGCAGTATTTT. The entire variable domain, with the rest obtained from reference TRBV7-2 and TRBJ2-3, is as follows: GAGVSQSPSNKVTEKGKDVELRCDPISGHTALYWYRQSLGQGLEFLIYFQGNSAPDKSGLPSDRFSAERTGGSVSTLTIQRTQQEDSAVYLCASSEASGRATDTQYFGPGTRLTVL.